A single sample is the source of the 17 T cell receptor beta chains below, sequenced in a study of blood T cells in healthy people across ages. A second PCR, run for roughly 7 to 11 cycles, used a sample-barcoded 5' primer plus a J-beta primer mix. Via MiXCR, TCRdb re-called the 5' RACE reads, giving one row per CDR3 protein. The data contain more than 800,000 distinct CDR3 sequences, 45% of them singletons. Sequencing used blood. These receptor sequences come from an older woman in good health.

The sample holds many counts of this clonotype. The genes are TRBV5-1 and TRBJ1-1, with D maybe TRBD1 (5 bases). The ends were cut back, 2 bases at V and 4 bases at J, with 9 bases in the middle. CDR1 and CDR2 from the germline V gene are SGHRS and YFSETQ. The CDR3 totals 13 residues. In DNA, the CDR3 is TGCGCCAGCAGCTTACATGACAGCACTGAAGCTTTCTTT. Its protein product is CASSLHDSTEAFF.

The J gene is TRBJ2-7, the V gene TRBV5-1; D is possibly TRBD2 (6 bases). Germline V gene lookup returns CDR1 SGHRS and CDR2 YFSETQ. V shed 0 bases and J shed 6 bases, with 16 bases lying between them. This CDR3 has 15 amino acids. The CDR3 is CASSLVEGPKGEQYF. The CDR3 nucleotides read TGCGCCAGCAGCTTGGTGGAGGGGCCGAAGGGCGAGCAGTACTTC.

V usage is TRBV27 and J usage is TRBJ2-5; no firm D call. V lost 6 bases and J 3 bases, leaving 11 bases between the germline ends. CDR1 MNHEY and CDR2 SMNVEV come from the germline V gene (reference sequence). The CDR3 runs to 13 residues. The CDR3 protein is CASRPWVEETQYF. CDR3 DNA sequence: TGTGCCAGCAGGCCGTGGGTGGAAGAGACCCAGTACTTC.

The rearrangement uses TRBV12-3 or TRBV12-4 and TRBJ2-2; 8 bases are shared with TRBD2. Trimming took 3 bases from V and 7 from J; bases not matched to a gene: 7. This CDR3 region has 15 residues. The CDR3 bases are TGTGCCAGCAGTTTGGCTAGCGGGTTCCACGGGGAGCTGTTTTTT. Amino acids: CASSLASGFHGELFF.

This clonotype was recorded only once. The chain uses TRBV12-3 or TRBV12-4 and TRBJ2-7; D call uncertain. V lost 5 bases, J lost 2 bases, and 13 bases lay in between. The CDR3 length is 14 residues. The CDR3 bases are TGTGCCAGCAGTGTAGAGGCCAATACCTACGAGCAGTACTTC. Its protein is CASSVEANTYEQYF.

The chain uses TRBV5-1 and TRBJ2-2, with 11 bases identical to TRBD1. This CDR3 is 16 amino acids long. Per germline, CDR1 SGHRS and CDR2 YFSETQ. After removal of 1 base from V and 3 bases from J, the junction contained 2 bases not matched to a gene. CDR3 nucleotides: TGCGCCAGCAGCTTGCGGACAGGGGGCGACACCGGGGAGCTGTTTTTT. Translating gives CASSLRTGGDTGELFF.

The V gene is TRBV18, the J gene TRBJ1-4, with D unresolved. This CDR3 is built from 15 residues. Germline V gene lookup returns CDR1 KGHSH and CDR2 LQKENI. V lost 0 bases to trimming and J lost 8 bases, with 13 bases between them. DNA of the CDR3: TGTGCCAGCTCACCACCGTGGGGAAATGGAGAAAAACTGTTTTTT. Its protein is CASSPPWGNGEKLFF.

The chain recombines TRBV7-8 with TRBJ2-7, with 8 bases lining up with TRBD1. Trimming cost V 6 bases and J 5 bases; bases outside gene matches: 15. The germline V gene has CDR1 SGHVS and CDR2 FQNEAQ. This CDR3 comprises 16 residues. CDR3 loop: CASRVGSGQGFHEQYF. For the CDR3, the DNA is TGTGCCAGCAGGGTTGGGTCAGGACAGGGTTTCCACGAGCAGTACTTC.

This clonotype was recorded many times. The chain recombines TRBV7-9 with TRBJ2-5; 7 nucleotides agree with TRBD1. The germline V gene has CDR1 SEHNR and CDR2 FQNEAQ (reference sequence). V lost 6 bases, J lost 2 bases, and 6 bases stayed unmatched. The CDR3 sequence is 14 residues long. The CDR3 sequence is CASSLRTGQETQYF. In nucleotides, the CDR3 is TGTGCCAGCAGTTTGAGGACAGGACAAGAGACCCAGTACTTC.

This clonotype was seen a handful of times. The chain uses TRBV30 and TRBJ2-4; no firm D call. This CDR3 region has 14 residues. The V and J ends lost 2 bases and 0 bases respectively, with 8 bases between them. Germline V lookup: CDR1 GTSNPN, CDR2 SVGIG (reference sequence). The CDR3 DNA reads as TGTGCCTGGAGTCTGGCGCTAGCCAAAAACATTCAGTACTTC. This gives the protein CAWSLALAKNIQYF.

With respect to this clonotype: A much more abundant neighbour one base away suggests this may be a read error. The genes are TRBV20-1 and TRBJ2-1; 7 nucleotides line up with TRBD2. The CDR3 consists of 14 residues. CDR1 DFQATT and CDR2 SNEGSKA come from the germline V gene (reference sequence). The CDR3 here is CSAKTSSVYNGQFF. The DNA for the CDR3 is TGCAGTGCTAAGACTAGCAGTGTGTACAATGGGCAGTTCTTC.

The rearrangement uses TRBV11-2 and TRBJ2-7, with TRBD2 matching over 12 bases. From germline, CDR1 is SGHAT and CDR2 FQNNGV. The J segment lost 3 bases and the V segment lost 5 bases, leaving 5 bases of the junction unmatched. The CDR3 has 15 amino acids. The CDR3, as DNA: TGTGCCAGCAGCAACCTAGCGGGAGGGATCTACGAGCAGTACTTC. Translating gives CASSNLAGGIYEQYF. Based on the CDR3 plus reference TRBV11-2 and TRBJ2-7, the full variable domain is EAGVAQSPRYKIIEKRQSVAFWCNPISGHATLYWYQQILGQGPKLLIQFQNNGVVDDSQLPKDRFSAERLKGVDSTLKIQPAKLEDSAVYLCASSNLAGGIYEQYFGPGTRLTVT.

This clonotype was observed a few times. The chain is built from TRBV10-3 and TRBJ2-5; 8 bases match TRBD2. The CDR3 sequence is 15 residues long. In germline, CDR1 is ENHRY, CDR2 SYGVKD. Trimming took 3 bases from V and 11 from J; bases not matched to a gene: 14. The CDR3 DNA sequence: TGTGCCATCAGTGACCCCGGAGGACTAGCAAATGAGCAGTACTTC. Its translation is CAISDPGGLANEQYF.

The rearrangement links TRBV6-5 to TRBJ1-2; TRBD1 aligns across 9 bases. V lost 2 bases to trimming and J lost 1 base; unmatched junction nucleotides: 2. CDR1 MNHEY and CDR2 SVGAGI come from the germline V gene. This CDR3 region has 15 residues. This chain's CDR3 is CASSYAGQGNYGYTF. The DNA for the CDR3 is TGTGCCAGCAGTTACGCGGGACAGGGTAACTATGGCTACACCTTC.

DNA of the CDR3: TGTGCCAGCACCGTGACTACCCCGACAGGGTTCAATCAGCCCCAGCATTTT. Its protein product is CASTVTTPTGFNQPQHF. The J gene is TRBJ1-5, the V gene TRBV6-4; 7 bases align to TRBD1. This CDR3 comprises 17 residues. Germline CDR1 reads MRHNA; CDR2 reads SNTAGT. V lost 7 bases, J lost 3 bases, and 15 bases stayed unmatched.

J is TRBJ2-7 and V is TRBV7-2; 14 bases are shared with TRBD2. CDR1 and CDR2 (germline): SGHTA, FQGNSA. The CDR3 has 14 amino acids. Unmatched junction bases numbered 7, after V lost 4 bases and J lost 11 bases. Here the CDR3 reads CASSSGLAGVVKYF. CDR3 bases: TGTGCCAGCAGCTCGGGACTAGCGGGAGTAGTGAAGTACTTC.

V usage is TRBV5-6 and J usage is TRBJ1-1; TRBD1 matches 10 bases. V lost 4 bases, J lost 5 bases, and 8 bases stayed unmatched. Germline V gene sequence: CDR1 SGHDT, CDR2 YYEEEE. This CDR3 has 15 residues. The CDR3 is CASSPGTGARTEAFF. Here the CDR3 DNA reads TGTGCCAGCAGCCCTGGGACAGGGGCTAGGACTGAAGCTTTCTTT.